This T cell receptor (beta chain) is drawn from a study of cytomegalovirus exposure and HLA in healthy donors. General study findings and limits: An analysis done earlier found most TCR beta V segments productive about 90% or about 30% of the time. V- and J-gene trimming in TCR beta was tied to a missense DCLRE1C variant by an analysis performed later.

PCR primers comprised 60 Vbeta and 13 Jbeta primers. Generated by immunoSEQ multiplex PCR, the TCRdb table keeps only in-frame clones and is missing some. This sample has roughly 86,000 clones; roughly 85% occur once, and the top ten carry around 6%. To note about this clone: What it binds is unknown.

Germline V gives CDR1 KGHSH, CDR2 LQKENI. The CDR3 length is 15 residues. J gave up 2 bases and V 4 bases, and 3 bases lay outside the gene matches. The chain recombines TRBV18 with TRBJ2-2; 8 nucleotides agree with TRBD1. The clonotype originates from a female donor in good health and CMV-seronegative. The sample comprised PBMCs. Here the CDR3 reads CASSRGQVNTGELFF. The CDR3 coding sequence is TGTGCCAGCTCACGGGGACAGGTTAACACCGGGGAGCTGTTTTTT.